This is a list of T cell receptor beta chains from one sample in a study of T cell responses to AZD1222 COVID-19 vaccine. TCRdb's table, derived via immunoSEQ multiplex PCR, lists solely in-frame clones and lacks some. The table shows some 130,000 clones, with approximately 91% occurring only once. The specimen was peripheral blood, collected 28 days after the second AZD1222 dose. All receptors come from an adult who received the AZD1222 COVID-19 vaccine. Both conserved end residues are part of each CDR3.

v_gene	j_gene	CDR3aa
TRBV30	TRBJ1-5	CAWSQGLSNQPQHF
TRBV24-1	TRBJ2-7	CATSASASGRGEQYF
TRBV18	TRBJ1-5	CASSGDGNQPQHF
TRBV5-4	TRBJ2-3	CASSSDGGGTDTQYF
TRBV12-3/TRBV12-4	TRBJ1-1	CASSLSSQAAFF
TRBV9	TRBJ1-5	CASSVAEGSQPQHF
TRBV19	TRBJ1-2	CASSILNQGGGYTF
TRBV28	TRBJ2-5	CASSAPAPEDQYF
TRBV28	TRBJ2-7	CAAGQLTPYEQYF
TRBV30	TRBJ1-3	CAWTTGGNTIYF
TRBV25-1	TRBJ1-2	CASSENGPYRGYTF
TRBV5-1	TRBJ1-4	CASTPAVGLGEKLFF
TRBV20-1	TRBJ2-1	CSAVRRDEQFF
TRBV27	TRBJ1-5	CASSFQTGGNQPQHF
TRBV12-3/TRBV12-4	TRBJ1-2	CASSFLNYGYTF
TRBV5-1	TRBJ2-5	CASSSLWKGETQYF
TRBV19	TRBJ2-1	CASSIAETSNEQFF
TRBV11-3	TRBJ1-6	CASSWGVNSPLHF
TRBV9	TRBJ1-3	CASSGGTGSTPTVGNTIYF
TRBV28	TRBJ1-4	CASVGADTNEKLFF
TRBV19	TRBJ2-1	CASSIDRGSYNEQFF
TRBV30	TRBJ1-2	CAWSPGDGYTF
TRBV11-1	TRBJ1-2	CASSGDSRGYTF
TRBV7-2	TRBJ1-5	CASSLGTPNQPQHF
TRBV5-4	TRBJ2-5	CASTSYRGGTATQYF
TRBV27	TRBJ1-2	CASSFGNHYGYTF
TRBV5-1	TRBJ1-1	CASSTTGVGTEAFF
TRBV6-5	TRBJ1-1	CASSPTGILNTEAFF